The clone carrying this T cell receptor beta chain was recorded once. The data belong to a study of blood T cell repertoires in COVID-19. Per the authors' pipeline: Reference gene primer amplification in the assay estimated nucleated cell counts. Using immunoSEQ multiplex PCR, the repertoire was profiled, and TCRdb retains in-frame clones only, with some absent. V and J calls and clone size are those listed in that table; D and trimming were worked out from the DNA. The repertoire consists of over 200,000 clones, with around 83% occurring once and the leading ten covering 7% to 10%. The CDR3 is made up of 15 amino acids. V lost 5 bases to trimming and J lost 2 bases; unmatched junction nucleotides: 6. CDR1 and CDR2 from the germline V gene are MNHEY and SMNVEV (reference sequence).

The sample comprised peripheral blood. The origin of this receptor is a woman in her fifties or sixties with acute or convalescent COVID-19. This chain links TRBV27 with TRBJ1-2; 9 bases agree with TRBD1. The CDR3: CASSLGTGPNYGYTF. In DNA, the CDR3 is TGTGCCAGCAGTCTGGGGACAGGGCCCAACTATGGCTACACCTTC.